Ten or more counts support the clone carrying this T cell receptor (beta chain). TCRdb re-analysed the 5' RACE reads in MiXCR, keeping a single row per CDR3 protein. Among about 250,000 distinct CDR3 sequences listed, approximately 8.3% were seen once. The data were obtained in a study of identical twins. Germline V gene lookup returns CDR1 MGHRA and CDR2 YSYEKL. V lost 0 bases and J lost 3, with 9 bases in between. The CDR3 spans 14 residues. The sample also formed part of further work on yellow fever vaccine responses in identical twins.

Sequencing was carried out using CD8+ T cells sorted from blood. This receptor was identified in a woman aged 18-35 years in good health. The V call is TRBV4-1, the J call TRBJ2-7; TRBD1 or TRBD2 may be the D gene (5 bases each). The DNA of the CDR3 is TGCGCCAGCAGCCAAGATGACAGCGGCTACGAGCAGTACTTC. It encodes CASSQDDSGYEQYF.